This T cell receptor beta chain appears in the sequencing data of a study of blood T cell repertoires in COVID-19 (dated by TCRdb to about 2020). General notes on the study: Collaborator samples came from the United States, Italy and Spain and covered acute and convalescent phases of COVID-19. The material from the prospective study consisted of cDNA or gDNA derived from T cells, B-cell-depleted T cells, or PBMCs. The samples were drawn from two sources: the first 160 participants of the ongoing ImmuneRACE study, and 1,254 subjects contributed by 6 global collaborators. The repertoires were released in a freely available public database intended as a resource for research on the immune response to SARS-CoV-2. Sample metadata almost always included a de-identified subject ID, COVID-19 status, age in years and sex. Where HLA class I and class II types were available, the types were taken from metadata supplied by the sample provider, not from assay-based typing. Subjects who had been exposed to COVID-19, were actively infected with it, or had recovered from it provided the deeply sampled blood TCRbeta repertoires that made up the dataset. Here is what the overall study found, with its caveats: How much clinical and demographic metadata was included differed by source and by participant, and the metadata was provided uncurated.

After removal of 0 bases from V and 7 bases from J, the junction retains 13 bases not matched to a gene. The germline V gene yields ENHRY for CDR1 and SYGVKD for CDR2. The CDR3 has 18 amino acids, counting the end cysteine and phenylalanine. Of all the DNA, just the CDR3 is kept, 54 bases in frame from base 1. Concerning this clone itself: What this receptor recognizes is not known. Base quality data are lacking; no much larger clone is found one base away.

TCRbeta CDR3 regions were amplified from genomic DNA by means of the immunoSEQ Assay, a bias-controlled multiplex PCR. The published analysis was carried out like this. The number of nucleated cells in each sample was estimated by amplification of reference gene primers within the assay. To quantify the absolute abundance of each unique TCRbeta CDR3 rearrangement, sequence reads were collapsed and filtered. Productive Simpson clonality was computed per sample as the square root of Simpson's diversity index over productive rearrangements. This is the immuneACCESS table as TCRdb keeps it, with only in-frame sequences that have V and J called. A part of the clones is gone; compared with another copy, unresolved V genes explain less than half, and the rest is unexplained. V and J calls and clone size are as listed in that table; D and trimming were resolved from the DNA. This sample comprises about 330,000 clones, over 80% of them detected only once. The biggest ten clones account for around 9.9% of the sample.

At one collaborating source in Seattle, patients were enrolled during active infection and were followed longitudinally through the course of disease. Collaborating institutions collected whole blood in K2EDTA tubes following their own protocols. For TCRbeta analysis, collaborators shipped samples as frozen whole blood, isolated PBMCs, or DNA extracted from either of those sample types. The clonotype originates from a man aged 25-45 years with COVID-19, enrolled during active disease. The sequencing sample was made of peripheral blood. In this chain, TRBV10-3 is recombined with TRBJ1-2, with 11 bases in between that match TRBD1. The bases read TGTGCCATCAGTGAGTCGAATTCTGGACAGGGGGCTTTCGGTGGCTACACCTTC. This gives the protein CAISESNSGQGAFGGYTF.